This TCR beta chain came from a study of CD8+ T cells in alopecia areata. Study in general: Treated patients swallowed 5 to 10 mg of oral tofacitinib twice daily.

Findings and limits, study-wide: As there was one nonresponder, how baseline CD8+ expansion relates to response remains uncertain. Clonality exceeded that of normal scalp in lesional scalp, most notably in alopecia totalis/universalis. Unlike in mice, where it was clearer, TCR sharing across patients was less clear, possibly HLA-related.

Reverse transcription of extracted RNA yielded cDNA, which provided the sequencing template. Repertoires were generated with immunoSEQ multiplex PCR, while TCRdb's copy carries only in-frame clones and drops some. The sample includes around 200,000 clones, 64% seen only once; the top ten take around 4.2%. From germline, CDR1 is DFQATT and CDR2 SNEGSKA (reference sequence). The CDR3 is 10 amino acids. V was pared by 4 bases and J by 7 bases, with 7 bases between. Described treatment: oral pan-JAK inhibitor, 5-10 mg twice daily. About this clone: Its antigen is unknown.

Specimen: CD4+ T cells sorted from blood, collected at week 4, from a patient treated with tofacitinib. The V call is TRBV20-1, the J call TRBJ1-2; D gene ambiguous. This clonotype was sampled from a human donor with alopecia areata. CDR3 coding DNA: TGCAGTGCTAAGGAGTCTGGCTACACCTTC. The encoded protein is CSAKESGYTF.